This paragraph covers one T cell receptor (beta chain) sequence. This specimen belongs to a study of cytomegalovirus exposure and HLA in healthy donors. Germline V gene data show CDR1 as MNHNY and CDR2 as SVGAGI (reference sequence). The CDR3 is 13 amino acids. V gave up 6 bases and J gave up 8 bases; unmatched junction bases: 4. PCR was performed using 60 Vbeta and 13 Jbeta primers. Clones were sequenced by immunoSEQ multiplex PCR, and TCRdb holds only the in-frame ones, with some missing. The table includes around 140,000 clones, about 80% detected once. This TCR was sampled from a woman in her fifties or sixties in good health and CMV-seropositive. The rearrangement joins TRBV6-6 to TRBJ2-1; 10 bases map to TRBD2. The sample taken for sequencing was PBMCs. The CDR3: CASSLAGDDEQFF. For the CDR3, the DNA is TGTGCCAGCAGCCTAGCGGGAGACGATGAGCAGTTCTTC.